Shown below are 8 T cell receptor beta chains from a single sample sequenced in a study of CD8+CD57+ T cells in acquired aplastic anemia. Both TCR beta VDJ combination and CDR3 sequence profiling were carried out. Genomic DNA was the template for this profiling. Each CDR3 protein gets one entry after TCRdb re-called the reads with MiXCR. The sample consists of around 140,000 distinct CDR3 sequences, around two fifths of them appearing once. Sequencing input: sorted CD4+, CD8+, or CD8+CD57+ T cells (not recorded which) from PBMCs. The source is a human donor in good health, serving as a control.

This clonotype was seen many times. V usage is TRBV4-2 and J usage is TRBJ2-2; 11 positions match TRBD2. The CDR3 consists of 18 residues. Germline assignment: CDR1 LGHNA and CDR2 YNFKEQ. J was trimmed by 5 bases and V by 0 bases; bases with no gene match: 8. CDR3 region: CASSQDPGLAEFTGELFF. The CDR3 nucleotides are TGTGCCAGCAGCCAAGACCCGGGACTAGCGGAATTTACCGGGGAGCTGTTTTTT.

This clonotype was seen ten or more times. The chain joins TRBV12-3 or TRBV12-4 to TRBJ1-3; D is unclear. The CDR3 spans 15 residues. Trimming took off 0 bases at V and 6 bases at J, with 12 bases between the two ends. Here the CDR3 reads CASSLAQGTKNTIYF. The CDR3 bases are TGTGCCAGCAGTTTAGCGCAAGGCACGAAAAACACCATATATTTT.

This sequence joins TRBV2 and TRBJ2-3; 7 bases line up with TRBD1. Germline V gives CDR1 SNHLY, CDR2 FYNNEI. V was pared by 6 bases and J by 2 bases, with 8 bases of the junction left unmatched. This CDR3 has 15 residues. The CDR3 DNA sequence: TGTGCCAGCAGAGAGAGGGGGCGTCTCACAGATACGCAGTATTTT. Protein product: CASRERGRLTDTQYF.

This clonotype was observed at least ten times. The chain carries TRBV29-1 and TRBJ2-5, with 8 bases identical to TRBD1. This CDR3 has 17 residues. Germline loops: CDR1 SQVTM, CDR2 ANQGSEA. V dropped 5 bases and J dropped 4; count of bases not matched to a gene: 18. In DNA form, the CDR3 reads TGCAGCGTTACAGGCCTTGTTCGGACAGGGATAAGAGAGACCCAGTACTTC. Its protein product is CSVTGLVRTGIRETQYF.

The chain is built from TRBV11-1 and TRBJ2-1, with 7 nucleotides matching TRBD2. The CDR3 covers 15 residues. V was pared by 5 bases and J by 7 bases, with 11 bases of the junction left unmatched. In germline, CDR1 is SGHAT, CDR2 FQDESV (reference sequence). CDR3 loop: CASSPSGTGGNEQFF. The CDR3 DNA follows: TGTGCCAGCAGCCCCAGCGGGACGGGGGGTAATGAGCAGTTCTTC.

This clonotype has a handful of counts. One end of the junction is discordant with germline, which a read error may explain. This chain uses TRBV15 with TRBJ2-1; D is uncertain. This CDR3 has 14 amino acids. In germline, CDR1 is LNHNV, CDR2 YYDKDF (reference sequence). The chain's CDR3 is CASSRAISYNEQFF. DNA for the CDR3: TGTGCCAGCAGCCGGGCCATCTCCTACAATGAGCAGTTCTTC.

The chain couples TRBV24-1 to TRBJ1-6; D possibly corresponds to TRBD1 (6 bases). Trimming removed 4 bases at V and 5 bases at J, with 8 bases between. Germline V gene lookup returns CDR1 KGHDR and CDR2 SFDVKD. CDR3 length equals 14 residues. CDR3 DNA sequence: TGTGCCACCAGTGACTACAGGGATAATTCACCCCTCCACTTT. Encoded protein: CATSDYRDNSPLHF.

In regard to this clonotype: This could be a read error, since a much larger clone is one nucleotide away. CDR3 amino acids: CASSLTDSLVSGTTIYF. The CDR3 bases are TGTGCCAGCAGCTTAACGGACAGCCTTGTCTCTGGAACCACCATATATTTT. This sequence joins TRBV7-2 and TRBJ1-3, with D possibly being TRBD1 (6 bases). The V gene's germline CDR1 is SGHTA and CDR2 FQGNSA. This CDR3 contains 17 residues.